This T cell receptor beta chain was recovered during a study of OX40 agonist ivuxolimab in advanced cancers. Study information: The treatment was a fully human IgG2 OX40 agonist, ivuxolimab. At doses from 0.01 to 10 mg/kg, patients were given intravenous ivuxolimab every 2 weeks. Mean age about 60 years, range about 23 to 79; about 85% male. Broader study findings: Dosing at 0.1 to 3.0 mg/kg was accompanied by clonal expansion of CD4+ and CD8+ blood T cells by week 6.

Germline CDR1 SGHRS, CDR2 YFSETQ. The CDR3 has 14 amino acids. V lost 4 bases, J lost 2 bases, and 10 bases lay in between. A word on this clone: Its antigen is unidentified.

Assay used: immunoSEQ multiplex PCR; TCRdb lists only in-frame clones, some missing. The sample contains around 34,000 clones, about nine tenths of which appear only once. The sample consisted of CD4+ or CD8+ T cells sorted from blood, taken in a trial of the OX40 agonist ivuxolimab. The sequence derives from an adult with an advanced solid tumor such as melanoma, head and neck, liver or kidney cancer. This sequence joins TRBV5-1 and TRBJ1-5; possibly TRBD1 for D (6 bases). The CDR3 DNA reads TGCGCCAGCAGCCAGGGGTTCGGCAATCAGCCCCAGCATTTT. It translates to CASSQGFGNQPQHF.